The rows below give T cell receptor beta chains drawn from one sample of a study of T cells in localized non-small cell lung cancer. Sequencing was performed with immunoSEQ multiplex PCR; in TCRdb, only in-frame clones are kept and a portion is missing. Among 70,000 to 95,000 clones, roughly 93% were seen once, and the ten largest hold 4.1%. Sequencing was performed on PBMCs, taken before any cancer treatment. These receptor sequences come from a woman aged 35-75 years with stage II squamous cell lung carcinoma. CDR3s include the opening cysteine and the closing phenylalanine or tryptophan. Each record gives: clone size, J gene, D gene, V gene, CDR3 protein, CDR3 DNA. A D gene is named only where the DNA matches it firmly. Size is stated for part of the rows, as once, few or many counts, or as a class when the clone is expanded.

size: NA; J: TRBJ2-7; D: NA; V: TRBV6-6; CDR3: CASRRTGRNYEQYF; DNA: TGTGCCAGCAGGCGAACGGGGCGGAACTACGAGCAGTACTTC
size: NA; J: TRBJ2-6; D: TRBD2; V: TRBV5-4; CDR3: CASSFEAGGSSVAANVLTF; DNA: TGTGCCAGCAGCTTCGAAGCGGGGGGCTCCTCGGTCGCGGCCAACGTCCTGACTTTC
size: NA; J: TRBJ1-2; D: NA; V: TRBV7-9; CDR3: CASSDPGAGEYGYTF; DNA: TGTGCCAGCAGCGACCCGGGGGCGGGGGAGTATGGCTACACCTTC
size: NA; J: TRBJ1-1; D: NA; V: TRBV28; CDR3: CASNLGTEAFF; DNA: TGTGCCAGCAATCTAGGCACTGAAGCTTTCTTT
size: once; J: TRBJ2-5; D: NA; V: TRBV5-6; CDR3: CASSAPGETQYF; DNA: TGTGCCAGCAGCGCGCCGGGGGAGACCCAGTACTTC
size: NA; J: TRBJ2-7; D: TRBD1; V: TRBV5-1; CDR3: CASSSGQTYEQYF; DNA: TGCGCCAGCAGCTCGGGACAGACCTACGAGCAGTACTTC
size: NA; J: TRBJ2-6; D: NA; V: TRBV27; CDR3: CASSLLRSGANVLTF; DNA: TGTGCCAGCAGTTTATTGCGCTCTGGGGCCAACGTCCTGACTTTC
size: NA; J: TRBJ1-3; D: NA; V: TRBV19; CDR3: CASSPGGPRNTIYF; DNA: TGTGCCAGTAGCCCGGGGGGGCCAAGAAACACCATATATTTT
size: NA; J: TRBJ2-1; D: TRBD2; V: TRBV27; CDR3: CASSQTSGRRYEQFF; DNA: TGTGCCAGCAGCCAGACTAGCGGGAGACGATATGAGCAGTTCTTC
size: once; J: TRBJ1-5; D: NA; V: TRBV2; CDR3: CASSVSADQPQHF; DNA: TGTGCCAGCAGTGTCTCTGCCGATCAGCCCCAGCATTTT
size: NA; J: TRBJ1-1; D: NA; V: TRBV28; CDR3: CASSSQGRSAAFF; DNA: TGTGCCAGCAGTTCCCAGGGCAGATCTGCAGCTTTCTTT
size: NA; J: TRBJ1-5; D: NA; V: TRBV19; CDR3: CASSIKGDQPQHF; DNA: TGTGCCAGTAGTATTAAGGGAGATCAGCCCCAGCATTTT
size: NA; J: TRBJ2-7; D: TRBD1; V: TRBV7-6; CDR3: CASSPAGTGGSYEQYF; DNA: TGTGCCAGCAGCCCCGCCGGGACAGGGGGCTCTTACGAGCAGTACTTC
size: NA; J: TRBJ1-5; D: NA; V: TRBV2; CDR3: CASSMGKGNQPQHF; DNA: TGTGCCAGCAGTATGGGTAAGGGCAATCAGCCCCAGCATTTT
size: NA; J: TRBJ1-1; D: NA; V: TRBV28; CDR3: CASSLPLTNTEAFF; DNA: TGTGCCAGCAGTTTGCCTCTTACGAACACTGAAGCTTTCTTT
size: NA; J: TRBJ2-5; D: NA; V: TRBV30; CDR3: CAWRVRAVETQYF; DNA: TGTGCCTGGAGAGTGCGGGCTGTAGAGACCCAGTACTTC
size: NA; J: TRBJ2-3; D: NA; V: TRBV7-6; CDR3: CASSLGGRGGTDTQYF; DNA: TGTGCCAGCAGCTTAGGTGGGCGGGGCGGCACAGATACGCAGTATTTT
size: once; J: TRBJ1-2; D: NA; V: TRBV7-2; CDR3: CASSFRGSGVDGYTF; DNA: TGTGCCAGCAGCTTTAGGGGGTCTGGAGTGGATGGCTACACCTTC
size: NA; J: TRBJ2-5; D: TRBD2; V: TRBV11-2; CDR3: CASSLGEGTQETQYF; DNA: TGTGCCAGCAGCTTAGGGGAGGGTACACAAGAGACCCAGTACTTC
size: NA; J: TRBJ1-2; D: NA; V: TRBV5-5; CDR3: CASSLGGSPNYGYTF; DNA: TGTGCCAGCAGCTTGGGGGGATCTCCTAACTATGGCTACACCTTC
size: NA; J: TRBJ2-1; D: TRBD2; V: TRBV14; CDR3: CASSRRWGGGDEQFF; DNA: TGTGCCAGCAGCCGCCGTTGGGGCGGGGGAGATGAGCAGTTCTTC
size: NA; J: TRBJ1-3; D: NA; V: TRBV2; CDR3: CASSEEVVGNTIYF; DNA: TGTGCCAGCAGTGAAGAGGTGGTCGGAAACACCATATATTTT
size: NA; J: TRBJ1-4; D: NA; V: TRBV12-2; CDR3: CASRREGYNEKLFF; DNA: TGTGCAAGTCGCCGGGAGGGGTATAATGAAAAACTGTTTTTT
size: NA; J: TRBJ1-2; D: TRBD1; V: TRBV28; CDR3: CASSLIRGQGYTF; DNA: TGTGCCAGCAGTTTAATAAGGGGGCAAGGCTACACCTTC
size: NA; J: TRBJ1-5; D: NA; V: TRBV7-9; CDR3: CASSPVGVRTTQHF; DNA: TGTGCCAGCAGCCCCGTGGGGGTCCGAACGACCCAGCATTTT
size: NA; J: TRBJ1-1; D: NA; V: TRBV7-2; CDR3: CASSLVGWGGTEAFF; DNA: TGTGCCAGCAGCTTAGTGGGCTGGGGGGGAACTGAAGCTTTCTTT
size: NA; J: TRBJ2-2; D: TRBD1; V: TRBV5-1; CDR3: CASSPTGVIFRDTGELFF; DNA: TGCGCCAGCAGCCCGACAGGGGTGATTTTTAGGGACACCGGGGAGCTGTTTTTT
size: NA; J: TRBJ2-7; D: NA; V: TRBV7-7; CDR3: CASSQQPGTGEQYF; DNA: TGTGCCAGCAGTCAACAGCCAGGGACGGGCGAGCAGTACTTC
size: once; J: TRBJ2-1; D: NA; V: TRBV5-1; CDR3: CASSPKPGGGPGDEQFF; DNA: TGCGCCAGCAGCCCAAAACCAGGGGGAGGGCCGGGGGATGAGCAGTTCTTC
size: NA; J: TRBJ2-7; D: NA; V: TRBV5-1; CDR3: CASSLLSQYEQYF; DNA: TGCGCCAGCAGCTTGTTAAGCCAATACGAGCAGTACTTC
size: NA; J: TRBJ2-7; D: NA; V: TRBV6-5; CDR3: CASSYGVPTDYEQYF; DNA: TGTGCCAGCAGTTACGGGGTGCCGACGGATTACGAGCAGTACTTC
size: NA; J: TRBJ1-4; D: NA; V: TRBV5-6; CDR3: CASSLAGLTNEKLFF; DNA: TGTGCCAGCAGCTTGGCAGGGTTGACTAATGAAAAACTGTTTTTT
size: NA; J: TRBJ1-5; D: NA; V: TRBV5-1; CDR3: CASSLVGGPDQPQHF; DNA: TGCGCCAGCAGCTTGGTTGGGGGGCCCGATCAGCCCCAGCATTTT
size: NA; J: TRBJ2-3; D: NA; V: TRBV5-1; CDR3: CASSLAAGATDTQYF; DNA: TGCGCCAGCAGCTTGGCCGCAGGAGCGACAGATACGCAGTATTTT
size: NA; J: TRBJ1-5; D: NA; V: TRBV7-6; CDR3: CASSLWINQPQHF; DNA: TGTGCCAGCAGCTTATGGATCAATCAGCCCCAGCATTTT
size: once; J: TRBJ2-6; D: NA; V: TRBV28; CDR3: CASLGPGGPGANVLTF; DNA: TGTGCCAGCCTGGGGCCCGGGGGGCCAGGGGCCAACGTCCTGACTTTC
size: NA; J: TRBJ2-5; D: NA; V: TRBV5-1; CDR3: CASSLQGGTETQYF; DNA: TGCGCCAGCAGCTTGCAGGGGGGGACAGAGACCCAGTACTTC
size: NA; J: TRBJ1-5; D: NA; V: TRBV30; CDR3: CARSPAVGQHF; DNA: TGTGCCCGATCACCAGCGGTTGGCCAGCATTTT
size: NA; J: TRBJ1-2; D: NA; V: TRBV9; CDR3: CASSVNDNYGYTF; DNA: TGTGCCAGCAGCGTCAACGACAACTATGGCTACACCTTC
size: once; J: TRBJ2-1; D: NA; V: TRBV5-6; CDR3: CASSLPNTYNEQFF; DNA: TGTGCCAGCAGCTTGCCTAATACCTACAATGAGCAGTTCTTC
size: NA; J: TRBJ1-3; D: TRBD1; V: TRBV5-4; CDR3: CASSPGQDSGNTIYF; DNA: TGTGCCAGCAGCCCGGGACAGGACTCTGGAAACACCATATATTTT
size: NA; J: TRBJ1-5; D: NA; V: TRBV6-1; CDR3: CASRPGAQPQHF; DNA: TGTGCCAGCCGACCCGGCGCGCAGCCCCAGCATTTT
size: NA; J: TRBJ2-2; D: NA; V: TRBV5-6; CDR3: CASSLGGNTGELFF; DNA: TGTGCCAGCAGCTTGGGCGGAAACACCGGGGAGCTGTTTTTT
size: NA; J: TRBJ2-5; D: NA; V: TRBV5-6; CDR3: CASSDGGTETQYF; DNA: TGTGCCAGCAGCGACGGTGGGACCGAGACCCAGTACTTC
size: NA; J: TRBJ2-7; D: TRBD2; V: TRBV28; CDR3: CATSGTYEQYF; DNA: TGTGCCACAAGCGGGACCTACGAGCAGTACTTC
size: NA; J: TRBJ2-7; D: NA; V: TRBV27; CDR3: CASSLSRRHEQYF; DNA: TGTGCCAGCAGTTTATCGCGCAGGCACGAGCAGTACTTC
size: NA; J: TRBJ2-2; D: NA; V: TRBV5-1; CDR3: CASSLTGLANTGELFF; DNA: TGCGCCAGCAGCTTAACAGGGTTGGCGAACACCGGGGAGCTGTTTTTT
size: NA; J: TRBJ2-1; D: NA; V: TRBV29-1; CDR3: CSVDPLDNEQFF; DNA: TGCAGCGTTGACCCCTTAGACAATGAGCAGTTCTTC
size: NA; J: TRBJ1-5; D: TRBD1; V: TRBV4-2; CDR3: CASSQPFYRDRNQPQHF; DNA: TGTGCCAGCAGCCAACCATTTTACCGGGACAGAAATCAGCCCCAGCATTTT
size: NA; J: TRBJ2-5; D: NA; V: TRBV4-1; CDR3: CASSQGAETQYF; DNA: TGCGCCAGCAGCCAAGGCGCGGAGACCCAGTACTTC
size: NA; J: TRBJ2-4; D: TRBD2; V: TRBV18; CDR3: CASSPRASGRNIQYF; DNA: TGTGCCAGCTCACCACGGGCTAGCGGGAGAAACATTCAGTACTTC
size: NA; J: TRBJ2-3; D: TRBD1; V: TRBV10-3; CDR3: CAISGTGGRDTQYF; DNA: TGTGCCATCAGCGGGACAGGGGGCAGGGATACGCAGTATTTT
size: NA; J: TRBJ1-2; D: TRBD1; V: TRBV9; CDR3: CASDGTGPNYGYTF; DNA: TGTGCCAGCGACGGGACAGGTCCTAACTATGGCTACACCTTC
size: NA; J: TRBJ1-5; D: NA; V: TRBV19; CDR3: CASSESPSNQPQHF; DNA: TGTGCCAGTAGTGAGTCACCGAGCAATCAGCCCCAGCATTTT
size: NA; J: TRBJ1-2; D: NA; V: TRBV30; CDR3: CAWRPRRSGRYGYTF; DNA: TGTGCCTGGAGGCCGCGTCGCTCCGGCCGGTATGGCTACACCTTC
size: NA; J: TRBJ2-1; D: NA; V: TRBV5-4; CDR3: CASSLARMGSSYNEQFF; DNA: TGTGCCAGCAGCTTGGCCCGGATGGGGAGCTCCTACAATGAGCAGTTCTTC
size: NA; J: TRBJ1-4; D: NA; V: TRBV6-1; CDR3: CASSQTQGIEKLFF; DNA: TGTGCCAGCAGTCAGACCCAGGGGATTGAAAAACTGTTTTTT
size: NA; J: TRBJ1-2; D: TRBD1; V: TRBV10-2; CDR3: CASWAGQGLVGGDGYTF; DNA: TGCGCCAGTTGGGCGGGACAGGGCTTGGTCGGGGGAGACGGCTACACCTTC
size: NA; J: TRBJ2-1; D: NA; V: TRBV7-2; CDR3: CASSLGVGGEEFF; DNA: TGTGCCAGCAGCTTAGGGGTGGGTGGGGAAGAGTTCTTC